What follows is one T cell receptor (beta chain) and its context. Its target is not known. The data belong to a study of cytomegalovirus exposure and HLA in healthy donors. About the study: The early release's HLA-typed donors yielded some 85 million unique TCRs.

Primers included in the PCR were 60 Vbeta and 13 Jbeta primers. In the original analysis: As a later analysis found, there were approximately 80 million unique TCR beta chains, of which roughly 11 million were shared. Data came from immunoSEQ multiplex PCR; TCRdb stores just in-frame clones and leaves some out. From that table come the V and J calls and clone size; the DNA was used to work out D and trimming. The top ten clones hold 2% to 2.5% of a sample with approximately 210,000 clones, roughly 73% of them seen once. General study points: Researchers reportedly found TCR beta sequences accurately predicted most subjects' HLA-A and HLA-B alleles.

The specimen was PBMCs. This sequence was found in a woman between 25 and 40 years old in good health and CMV-seropositive.

The CDR3 protein is CASSPDRGREQYF. As DNA, the CDR3 is TGTGCCAGCTCACCGGACAGGGGGCGTGAGCAGTACTTC. The V call is TRBV18, the J call TRBJ2-7, with 11 nucleotides matching TRBD1. The CDR3 extends over 13 amino acids. V trimming: 3 bases; J trimming: 7 bases; junction bases outside the gene matches: 2. Germline-derived CDR1 and CDR2 are KGHSH and LQKENI.